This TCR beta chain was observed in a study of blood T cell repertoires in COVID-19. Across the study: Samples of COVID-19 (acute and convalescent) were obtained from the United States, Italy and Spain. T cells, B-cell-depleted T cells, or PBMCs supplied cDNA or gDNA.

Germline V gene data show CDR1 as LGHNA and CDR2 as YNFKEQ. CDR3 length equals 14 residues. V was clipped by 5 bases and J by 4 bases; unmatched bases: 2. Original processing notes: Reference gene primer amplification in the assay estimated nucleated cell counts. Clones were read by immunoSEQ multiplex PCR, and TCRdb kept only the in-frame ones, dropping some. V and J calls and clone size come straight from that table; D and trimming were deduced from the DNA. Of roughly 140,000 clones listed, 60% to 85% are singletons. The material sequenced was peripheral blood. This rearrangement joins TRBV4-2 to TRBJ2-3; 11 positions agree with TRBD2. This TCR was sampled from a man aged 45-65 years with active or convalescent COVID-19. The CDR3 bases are TGTGCCAGCAGCTTAGCGGGAGGGCCAGATACGCAGTATTTT. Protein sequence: CASSLAGGPDTQYF.